Following are 18 T cell receptor beta chains from one sample sequenced in a study of cytomegalovirus exposure and HLA in healthy donors. Assay used: immunoSEQ multiplex PCR; TCRdb lists only in-frame clones, some missing. The sample shows roughly 200,000 clones, more than 65% of them seen only once. Sequences were obtained from PBMCs. Every receptor here comes from a woman aged 18-35 years in good health and CMV-seropositive.

This clone occurred a few times. This chain links TRBV4-1 with TRBJ1-2; maybe TRBD1 (6 bases). Germline V gene lookup returns CDR1 MGHRA and CDR2 YSYEKL. CDR3 length: 15 amino acids. V was shortened by 1 base and J by 4 bases, with 13 bases between the two germline ends. CDR3 sequence (DNA): TGCGCCAGCAGCCAAGGGACAGACCGATTCTATGGCTACACCTTC. It is translated as CASSQGTDRFYGYTF.

Here the CDR3 reads CASSLAAGLYAEAFF. CDR3 nucleotides: TGTGCCAGCAGCTTAGCGGCAGGGCTTTATGCTGAAGCTTTCTTT. This chain links TRBV7-2 with TRBJ1-1; D may be TRBD1 (5 bases). CDR1 SGHTA and CDR2 FQGNSA come from the germline V gene. V was pared by 0 bases and J by 6 bases, with 14 bases between. The CDR3 extends over 15 amino acids.

The sample holds one count of this clone. The J gene is TRBJ2-2, the V gene TRBV5-1, with 8 bases fitting TRBD1. Germline V gene data show CDR1 as SGHRS and CDR2 as YFSETQ. Losses at the gene ends were 3 bases for V and 3 bases for J; bases not matched to a gene: 7. The CDR3 length is 16 residues. The CDR3 sequence is CASSSETGADTGELFF. CDR3 nucleotides: TGCGCCAGCAGCTCCGAGACAGGGGCGGACACCGGGGAGCTGTTTTTT. Full variable domain (remainder filled in from reference TRBV5-1 and TRBJ2-2): KAGVTQTPRYLIKTRGQQVTLSCSPISGHRSVSWYQQTPGQGLQFLFEYFSETQRNKGNFPGRFSGRQFSNSRSEMNVSTLELGDSALYLCASSSETGADTGELFFGEGSRLTVL.

The V and J genes are TRBV5-1 and TRBJ2-7; 9 nucleotides agree with TRBD1. Germline values: CDR1 SGHRS, CDR2 YFSETQ. There are 15 residues in the CDR3. V lost 3 bases to trimming and J lost 3 bases; unmatched junction nucleotides: 7. In DNA form, the CDR3 reads TGCGCCAGCAGCTCCGGGACAGGGCCCTACTACGAGCAGTACTTC. Amino acids: CASSSGTGPYYEQYF.

The rearrangement joins TRBV18 to TRBJ1-2; TRBD1 might be the D (6 bases). The CDR3 is made up of 15 amino acids. CDR1 is KGHSH and CDR2 is LQKENI in the germline V gene. V was clipped by 2 bases and J by 7 bases, with 17 bases between them. The CDR3 is CASSPGPEGVRGYTF. The CDR3, as DNA: TGTGCCAGCTCACCAGGCCCCGAGGGGGTTCGTGGCTACACCTTC.

The chain joins TRBV7-2 to TRBJ2-3; 12 nucleotides align to TRBD2. Germline CDR1 and CDR2: SGHTA and FQGNSA. The CDR3 is 18 residues long. V lost 2 bases to trimming and J lost 0 bases; unmatched junction nucleotides: 6. CDR3 protein: CASSLSLAGGLSTDTQYF. DNA for the CDR3: TGTGCCAGCAGCTTATCACTAGCGGGGGGTCTTAGCACAGATACGCAGTATTTT.

V usage is TRBV5-1 and J usage is TRBJ1-1, with D maybe TRBD1 (5 bases). The germline V gene encodes CDR1 SGHRS and CDR2 YFSETQ. Trimming took off 2 bases at V and 1 base at J, with 21 bases between the two ends. The CDR3 runs 18 residues. The CDR3 is CASSLSGSARRGNTEAFF. CDR3 sequence (DNA): TGCGCCAGCAGCTTAAGTGGGTCAGCTAGAAGGGGGAACACTGAAGCTTTCTTT.

The chain employs TRBV7-6 and TRBJ2-5; 8 bases map to TRBD2. This CDR3 spans 15 amino acids. The J segment lost 2 bases and the V segment lost 5 bases, leaving 7 bases of the junction unmatched. Germline values: CDR1 SGHVS, CDR2 FNYEAQ. CDR3 bases: TGTGCCAGCAGCCCCACGAGCGGGGGTCAAGAGACCCAGTACTTC. Translation gives CASSPTSGGQETQYF.

The chain carries TRBV7-9 and TRBJ2-2; no reliable D call. The CDR3 is 12 amino acids. Germline V CDR1 and CDR2: SEHNR, FQNEAQ (reference sequence). V lost 5 bases and J 5 bases, leaving 6 bases between the germline ends. CDR3 protein: CASSAVTGELFF. CDR3 sequence (DNA): TGTGCCAGCAGCGCAGTTACCGGGGAGCTGTTTTTT.

This clone was found a few times. This sample includes further DNA sequences coding for the same CDR3. The V gene is TRBV6-1, the J gene TRBJ2-7, with 13 bases matching TRBD2. The CDR3 contains 15 residues. The germline V gene encodes CDR1 MNHNS and CDR2 SASEGT. The ends lost 4 bases at V and 3 bases at J; junction bases unmatched: 3. The CDR3 coding sequence is TGTGCCAGCAGTGGAACTAGCGGGGGGGACTACGAGCAGTACTTC. Its translation is CASSGTSGGDYEQYF.

The rearrangement uses TRBV6-6 and TRBJ1-4; 7 nucleotides match TRBD1. In germline, CDR1 is MNHNY, CDR2 SVGAGI (reference sequence). With 5 bases clipped from V and 3 bases from J, the junction kept 9 bases outside the gene matches. The CDR3 loop spans 16 amino acids. CDR3 sequence (DNA): TGTGCCAGCAGTGGACGGACAGGAGAGGCTAATGAAAAACTGTTTTTT. Residues: CASSGRTGEANEKLFF.

V gene TRBV18 combines with J gene TRBJ1-6; 7 nucleotides match TRBD1. Germline CDR1 is KGHSH and CDR2 is LQKENI. CDR3 length: 15 amino acids. Trimming at V came to 3 bases and at J to 1 base, leaving 0 bases not matched to a gene. The CDR3 DNA sequence: TGTGCCAGCTCACCGGACAGGTCCTATAATTCACCCCTCCACTTT. It yields the protein CASSPDRSYNSPLHF.

V is TRBV19 and J is TRBJ1-3; no firm D call. The CDR3 sequence is 14 residues long. V was shortened by 7 bases and J by 0 bases, with 10 bases between the two germline ends. CDR1 is LNHDA, CDR2 SQIVND, per germline (reference sequence). The CDR3, as DNA: TGTGCCAGTACATCAACACACTCTGGAAACACCATATATTTT. Its translation is CASTSTHSGNTIYF. The full variable domain, in which reference TRBV19 and TRBJ1-3 provide the parts outside the CDR3, is DGGITQSPKYLFRKEGQNVTLSCEQNLNHDAMYWYRQDPGQGLRLIYYSQIVNDFQKGDIAEGYSVSREKKESFPLTVTSAQKNPTAFYLCASTSTHSGNTIYFGEGSWLTVV.

This clone has a handful of counts. The chain carries TRBV19 and TRBJ1-5, with D possibly being TRBD1 (6 bases). Germline CDR1 reads LNHDA; CDR2 reads SQIVND (reference sequence). The V end was cut by 5 bases, the J end by 4 bases, with 18 bases between. This CDR3 has 16 amino acids. The CDR3 DNA reads TGTGCCAGTAGTTTCTCCCTGACAGGATTTAATCAGCCCCAGCATTTT. Translating gives CASSFSLTGFNQPQHF.

The V call is TRBV27, the J call TRBJ1-2; maybe TRBD1 (6 bases). V was clipped by 5 bases and J by 4 bases, with 11 bases between them. Germline-derived CDR1 and CDR2 are MNHEY and SMNVEV (reference sequence). This CDR3 is 13 amino acids long. CDR3 in amino acids: CASSPRGGYGYTF. CDR3 nucleotides: TGTGCCAGCAGTCCCCGAGGGGGCTATGGCTACACCTTC.

This clone is a singleton in its sample. The chain couples TRBV15 to TRBJ1-4, with 10 bases lining up with TRBD1. From germline, CDR1 is LNHNV and CDR2 YYDKDF (reference sequence). The J segment lost 7 bases and the V segment lost 8 bases, leaving 7 bases of the junction unmatched. This CDR3 has 14 amino acids. This CDR3 is CATSPGTGVEKLFF. In DNA, the CDR3 is TGTGCCACCTCGCCCGGGACAGGGGTTGAAAAACTGTTTTTT.

This chain links TRBV4-1 with TRBJ1-2, with a tentative D call TRBD1 (5 bases). The germline V gene encodes CDR1 MGHRA and CDR2 YSYEKL. The length of the CDR3 is 15 residues. Trimming left V 3 bases short and J 4 bases short, with 15 bases between. The CDR3 region has the DNA TGCGCCAGCAGCCAGGGGCCCTACTCGTTCTATGGCTACACCTTC. The encoded protein is CASSQGPYSFYGYTF.

The V and J genes are TRBV4-1 and TRBJ2-1; no clear D. This CDR3 spans 13 amino acids. Germline CDR1 reads MGHRA; CDR2 reads YSYEKL. V shed 6 bases and J shed 2 bases, with 8 bases lying between them. CDR3 bases: TGCGCCAGCAGTTTCGACACCTACAATGAGCAGTTCTTC. Translation: CASSFDTYNEQFF.